The 12 T cell receptor beta chains given below trace back to one sample, sequenced in a study of beta chain features in type 1 diabetes. The sequenced template was cDNA made from the entire isolated RNA. Sequenced by immunoSEQ multiplex PCR; TCRdb stores in-frame clones only, minus some. The sample consists of tens of thousands of clones, just over 50% of them appearing once. Sequences were obtained from Tregs from blood. Source of these receptors: a woman younger than 35 in good health.

This clone was seen only a few times. The rearrangement uses TRBV7-8 and TRBJ2-5, with TRBD1 matching over 8 bases. With V trimmed by 4 bases and J by 5 bases, 9 bases remained unmatched. This CDR3 spans 15 amino acids. Germline assignment: CDR1 SGHVS and CDR2 FQNEAQ. As DNA, the CDR3 is TGTGCCAGCAGCTCGCACAGGGGGATCGGGGAGACCCAGTACTTC. Amino acid sequence: CASSSHRGIGETQYF.

The chain is built from TRBV4-2 and TRBJ1-5, with 7 bases aligning to TRBD1. The CDR3 sequence is 15 residues long. V was pared by 5 bases and J by 4 bases, with 8 bases of the junction left unmatched. From germline, CDR1 is LGHNA and CDR2 YNFKEQ. The CDR3, as DNA: TGTGCCAGCAGCTCAGACCAACAGGGGAATCAGCCCCAGCATTTT. It yields the protein CASSSDQQGNQPQHF.

This clone showed up just a few times. V gene TRBV11-2 combines with J gene TRBJ1-1; D call uncertain. This CDR3 has 15 amino acids. Germline CDR1 SGHAT, CDR2 FQNNGV. The V and J ends lost 5 bases and 10 bases respectively, with 23 bases between them. CDR3 residues: CASSRGAAGVRLAFF. In DNA, the CDR3 is TGTGCCAGCAGCAGAGGAGCGGCAGGAGTACGCTTAGCTTTCTTT.

There are a few counts of this clone. The chain links TRBV7-2 to TRBJ1-6, with 7 bases that match TRBD1. The CDR3 sequence is 16 residues long. The germline V gene encodes CDR1 SGHTA and CDR2 FQGNSA. V shed 4 bases and J 9 bases; nucleotides not matched to a gene: 12. The CDR3 reads CASSSPYRGVGSPLHF. The DNA of the CDR3 is TGTGCCAGCAGCTCTCCCTACAGGGGAGTCGGTTCACCCCTCCACTTT.

This clone was counted a few times. The rearrangement joins TRBV7-3 to TRBJ1-1; TRBD1 matches 9 bases. The germline gives CDR1 SGHTA, CDR2 FQGTGA. V was clipped by 2 bases and J by 5 bases; unmatched bases: 3. There are 14 residues in the CDR3. CDR3 amino acids: CASSLGTGFTEAFF. The CDR3 nucleotides are TGTGCCAGCAGCTTAGGGACAGGGTTTACTGAAGCTTTCTTT.

The CDR3 nucleotides read TGTGCCAGCAGCGGTGGAGCCGGGGATCAGCCCCAGCATTTT. Its translation is CASSGGAGDQPQHF. The V call is TRBV5-4, the J call TRBJ1-5, with D hard to call. With 4 bases removed from V and 5 bases from J, the gap between germline ends came to 13 bases. This CDR3 is 14 amino acids long. Germline V gene data show CDR1 as SGHNT and CDR2 as YYREEE (reference sequence).

This clone was detected only a few times. The chain links TRBV5-5 to TRBJ2-2; 7 nucleotides align to TRBD2. V trimming: 4 bases; J trimming: 6 bases; junction bases outside the gene matches: 15. The CDR3 sequence is 17 residues long. Germline CDR1 SGHKS, CDR2 YYEKEE (reference sequence). DNA for the CDR3: TGTGCCAGCAGCCTACAAGGGGCGGGAGTAGGTTCCGGGGAGCTGTTTTTT. This translates into CASSLQGAGVGSGELFF. Together with reference TRBV5-5 and TRBJ2-2, the CDR3 gives the full variable domain: DAGVTQSPTHLIKTRGQQVTLRCSPISGHKSVSWYQQVLGQGPQFIFQYYEKEERGRGNFPDRFSARQFPNYSSELNVNALLLGDSALYLCASSLQGAGVGSGELFFGEGSRLTVL.

The chain has TRBV29-1 and TRBJ1-1, with 9 bases identical to TRBD1. The CDR3 contains 12 residues. Germline CDR1 SQVTM, CDR2 ANQGSEA. The trim removed 6 bases at V and 5 bases at J, leaving 4 bases unmatched. CDR3 protein: CSVSDRGTEAFF. The DNA for the CDR3 is TGCAGCGTCTCGGACAGGGGTACTGAAGCTTTCTTT.

The CDR3 here is CASSLIAQGEETQYF. The CDR3 coding sequence is TGTGCCAGCAGCTTGATCGCGCAGGGTGAGGAGACCCAGTACTTC. The rearrangement joins TRBV5-4 to TRBJ2-5; maybe TRBD1 (5 bases). The ends were cut back, 1 base at V and 5 bases at J, with 15 bases in the middle. Germline CDR1 reads SGHNT; CDR2 reads YYREEE (reference sequence). The CDR3 has 15 residues.

The chain is built from TRBV4-1 and TRBJ1-4, with 7 bases matching TRBD1. This CDR3 region has 14 residues. V lost 3 bases to trimming and J lost 7 bases; unmatched junction nucleotides: 5. Germline values: CDR1 MGHRA, CDR2 YSYEKL. The CDR3 loop reads CASSQGRDSEKLFF. DNA of the CDR3: TGCGCCAGCAGCCAGGGAAGGGACAGTGAAAAACTGTTTTTT.

This clone has a handful of counts. The CDR3 here is CAALASYNEQFF. The CDR3 DNA reads TGTGCTGCACTAGCGAGCTACAATGAGCAGTTCTTC. V usage is TRBV6-1 and J usage is TRBJ2-1; TRBD2 aligns across 7 bases. Germline V lookup: CDR1 MNHNS, CDR2 SASEGT. This CDR3 is 12 amino acids long.

A few counts support this clone. The chain has TRBV7-2 and TRBJ2-1; 7 bases are a match to TRBD1. The V gene's germline CDR1 is SGHTA and CDR2 FQGNSA. This CDR3 contains 16 residues. J gave up 9 bases and V 1 base, and 12 bases lay outside the gene matches. In DNA, the CDR3 is TGTGCCAGCAGCTTAGGATGGGGACAGCAGGGAAGTGAGCAGTTCTTC. It specifies CASSLGWGQQGSEQFF.